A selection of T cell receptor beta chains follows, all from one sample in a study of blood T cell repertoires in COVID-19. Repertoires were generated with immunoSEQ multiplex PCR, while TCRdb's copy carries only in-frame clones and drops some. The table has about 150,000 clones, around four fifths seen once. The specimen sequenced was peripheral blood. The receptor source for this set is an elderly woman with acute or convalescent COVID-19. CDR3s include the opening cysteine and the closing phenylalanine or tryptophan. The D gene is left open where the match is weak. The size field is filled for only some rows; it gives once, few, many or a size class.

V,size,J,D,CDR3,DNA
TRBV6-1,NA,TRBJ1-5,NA,CASSETTQPQHF,TGTGCCAGCAGTGAAACTACTCAGCCCCAGCATTTT
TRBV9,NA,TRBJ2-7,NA,CASSVGGGDSYEQYF,TGTGCCAGCAGCGTAGGAGGAGGGGACTCCTACGAGCAGTACTTC
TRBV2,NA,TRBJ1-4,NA,CATRTTSTNEKLFF,TGTGCCACCCGGACTACCTCAACTAATGAAAAACTGTTTTTT
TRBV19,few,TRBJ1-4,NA,CASSRVSEKLFF,TGTGCCAGTAGTCGCGTGAGTGAAAAACTGTTTTTT
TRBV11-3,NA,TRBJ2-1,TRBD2,CASSLGKTERESYNEQFF,TGTGCCAGCAGCTTAGGGAAAACAGAGCGGGAGTCCTACAATGAGCAGTTCTTC
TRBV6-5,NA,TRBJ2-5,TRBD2,CASSLTSGGYETQYF,TGTGCCAGCAGTTTGACTAGCGGGGGGTACGAGACCCAGTACTTC
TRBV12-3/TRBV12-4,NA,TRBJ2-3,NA,CASMTDTDTQYF,TGTGCCAGCATGACAGACACAGATACGCAGTATTTT
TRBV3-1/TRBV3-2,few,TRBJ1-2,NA,CASSQNRVAYYGYTF,TGTGCCAGCAGCCAAAACCGAGTCGCTTACTATGGCTACACCTTC
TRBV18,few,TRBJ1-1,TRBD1,CASSADRAEAFF,TGTGCCAGCTCAGCGGACAGGGCTGAAGCTTTCTTT
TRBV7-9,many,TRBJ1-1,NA,CASSYRDLEAFF,TGTGCCAGCAGCTACCGGGACTTAGAAGCTTTCTTT
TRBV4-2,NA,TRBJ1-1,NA,CASSQDWRAWGTEAFF,TGTGCCAGCAGCCAAGATTGGCGGGCCTGGGGCACTGAAGCTTTCTTT
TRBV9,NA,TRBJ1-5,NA,CASSETNTGRGQPQHF,TGTGCCAGCAGCGAAACGAATACAGGGCGGGGGCAGCCCCAGCATTTT
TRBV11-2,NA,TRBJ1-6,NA,CASSRPQANSPLHF,TGTGCCAGCAGTCGACCACAGGCGAATTCACCCCTCCACTTT
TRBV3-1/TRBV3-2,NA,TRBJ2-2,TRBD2,CASSHTSVPTGELFF,TGTGCCAGCAGCCATACTAGCGTCCCAACCGGGGAGCTGTTTTTT
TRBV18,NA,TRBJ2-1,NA,CASSPAGRFDNEQFF,TGTGCCAGCTCACCCGCAGGGCGGTTTGACAATGAGCAGTTCTTC
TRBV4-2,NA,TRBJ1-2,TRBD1,CASSQETGGIFSNYGYTF,TGTGCCAGCAGCCAAGAAACAGGGGGTATCTTTTCTAACTATGGCTACACCTTC
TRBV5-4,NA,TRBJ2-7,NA,CASSLAGGGISYEQYF,TGTGCCAGCAGCTTGGCGGGTGGAGGAATCTCCTACGAGCAGTACTTC
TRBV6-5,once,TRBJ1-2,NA,CASSYESGIGIRGYTF,TGTGCCAGCAGTTACGAGAGCGGAATAGGTATACGTGGCTACACCTTC
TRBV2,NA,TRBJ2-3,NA,CASADSSGTDTQYF,TGTGCCAGCGCCGACAGTAGTGGGACAGATACGCAGTATTTT
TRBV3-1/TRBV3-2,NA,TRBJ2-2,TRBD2,CASSQKGEAGINTGELFF,TGTGCCAGCAGCCAGAAAGGGGAAGCGGGGATTAACACCGGGGAGCTGTTTTTT
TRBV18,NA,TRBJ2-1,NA,CASSPPERNEQFF,TGTGCCAGCTCACCACCGGAGCGTAATGAGCAGTTCTTC
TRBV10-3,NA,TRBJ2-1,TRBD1,CATLRQGSNEQFF,TGTGCCACCCTTCGACAGGGTAGTAATGAGCAGTTCTTC
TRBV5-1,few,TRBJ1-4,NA,CASSLVSVRLNEKLFF,TGCGCCAGCAGCTTGGTGTCGGTTCGCCTTAATGAAAAACTGTTTTTT
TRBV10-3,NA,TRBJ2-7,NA,CAIADRGNEQYF,TGTGCCATCGCGGACAGAGGAAACGAGCAGTACTTC
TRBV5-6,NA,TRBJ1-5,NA,CASSLTGSRLGNQPQHF,TGTGCCAGCAGCTTAACAGGGAGCAGATTAGGCAATCAGCCCCAGCATTTT
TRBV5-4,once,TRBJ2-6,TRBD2,CASSLEVQGLIATGANVLTF,TGTGCCAGCAGCTTGGAGGTGCAGGGACTAATTGCGACTGGGGCCAACGTCCTGACTTTC
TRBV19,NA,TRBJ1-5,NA,CASTGTRDQPQHF,TGTGCCAGTACCGGGACTCGGGATCAGCCCCAGCATTTT
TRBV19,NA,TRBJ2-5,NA,CASKDWGSQETQYF,TGTGCCAGTAAAGACTGGGGCAGCCAAGAGACCCAGTACTTC
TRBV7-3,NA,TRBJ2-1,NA,CASSRAGTGQFF,TGTGCCAGCAGCAGGGCGGGAACCGGCCAGTTCTTC
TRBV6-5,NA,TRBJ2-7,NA,CASSFRLESGTYEQYF,TGTGCCAGCAGTTTCAGGTTAGAGAGTGGAACCTACGAGCAGTACTTC
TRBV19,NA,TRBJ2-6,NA,CASVLSGSGANVLTF,TGTGCCAGTGTTTTATCGGGCTCTGGGGCCAACGTCCTGACTTTC
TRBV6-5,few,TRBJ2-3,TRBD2,CASEPRTRGTDTQYF,TGTGCCAGCGAGCCACGGACTAGGGGCACAGATACGCAGTATTTT